Below, 22 T cell receptor beta chains from the same sample are listed, as sequenced in a study of CD8+CD57+ T cells in acquired aplastic anemia. Both TCR beta VDJ combination and CDR3 sequence profiling were carried out. Genomic DNA was the template for this profiling. TCRdb analysed the reads with MiXCR anew, one entry per CDR3 protein. The table includes some 150,000 distinct CDR3 sequences, approximately 41% detected once. The sample consisted of sorted CD4+, CD8+, or CD8+CD57+ T cells (not recorded which) from PBMCs. The receptor source for this set is a human donor in good health, serving as a control.

This chain joins TRBV2 and TRBJ1-2, with TRBD1 matching 9 bases. Germline CDR1 SNHLY, CDR2 FYNNEI. The V gene end was trimmed by 6 bases and the J gene end by 4 bases; junction bases not matched to a gene: 9. This CDR3 region has 15 residues. DNA of the CDR3: TGTGCCAGCAGAACCGGGACAGGGAACAGCTATGGCTACACCTTC. Residues: CASRTGTGNSYGYTF.

This clonotype was picked up many times. This chain joins TRBV10-3 and TRBJ1-4; D is perhaps TRBD1 (5 bases). The CDR3 is 14 amino acids. Germline-derived CDR1 and CDR2 are ENHRY and SYGVKD. V lost 4 bases and J 8 bases, leaving 14 bases between the germline ends. The CDR3 sequence: CAISGGRDFEKLFF. As DNA, the CDR3 is TGTGCCATCAGTGGAGGCAGGGATTTCGAAAAACTGTTTTTT.

Comments on this clonotype: At one end, the junction sequence differs from germline, possibly due to a read error. The chain couples TRBV10-2 to TRBJ1-6; D is possibly TRBD1 (5 bases). CDR3 length equals 13 residues. CDR1 and CDR2 from the germline V gene are WSHSY and SAAADI. In nucleotides, the CDR3 is TGCGCCAACAGTGAGTCAGGGAATTCACCCCTTCACTTT. Its translation is CANSESGNSPLHF.

This clonotype was observed at least ten times. The rearrangement links TRBV29-1 to TRBJ1-2, with a weak D call TRBD1 (5 bases). V gave up 3 bases and J gave up 4 bases, with 18 bases separating them. CDR1 SQVTM and CDR2 ANQGSEA come from the germline V gene. The CDR3 sequence is 15 residues long. The CDR3, as DNA: TGCAGCGTTGACGATGGCGGGGGGTGGGTCTATGGCTACACCTTC. Its protein product is CSVDDGGGWVYGYTF. Variable domain in full (rest from reference TRBV29-1 and TRBJ1-2): SAVISQKPSRDICQRGTSLTIQCQVDSQVTMMFWYRQQPGQSLTLIATANQGSEATYESGFVIDKFPISRPNLTFSTLTVSNMSPEDSSIYLCSVDDGGGWVYGYTFGSGTRLTVV.

V gene TRBV7-2 combines with J gene TRBJ1-2, with a weak D call TRBD1 (5 bases). CDR3 length: 15 residues. The germline V gene has CDR1 SGHTA and CDR2 FQGNSA. Between the trimmed V and J ends, which lost 5 bases and 0 bases, there was a span of 13 bases. This CDR3 is CASSHRDRSNYGYTF. In nucleotides, the CDR3 is TGTGCCAGCAGCCATCGGGACCGATCTAACTATGGCTACACCTTC.

The V call is TRBV2, the J call TRBJ2-7; 9 positions agree with TRBD1. The J segment lost 6 bases and the V segment lost 10 bases, leaving 10 bases of the junction unmatched. There are 13 residues in the CDR3. Germline CDR1 and CDR2: SNHLY and FYNNEI. DNA of the CDR3: TGTGCCAACAGAGACAGGGGGGCCTCCGAGCAGTACTTC. The encoded protein is CANRDRGASEQYF.

This rearrangement joins TRBV20-1 to TRBJ2-7; 7 bases align to TRBD1. The V gene's germline CDR1 is DFQATT and CDR2 SNEGSKA (reference sequence). The CDR3 has 14 residues. Trimming cost V 3 bases and J 6 bases; bases outside gene matches: 11. CDR3 protein: CSARRQGQWAEQYF. CDR3 nucleotides: TGCAGTGCTAGGCGACAGGGCCAATGGGCCGAGCAGTACTTC.

This chain joins TRBV20-1 and TRBJ2-3, with unresolved D. Germline loops: CDR1 DFQATT, CDR2 SNEGSKA (reference sequence). This CDR3 has 14 residues. Trimming shortened V by 0 bases and J by 0 bases, and 7 bases separated the two germline ends. The CDR3 loop reads CSARDSLSTDTQYF. The CDR3 region has the DNA TGCAGTGCTAGAGATAGCCTAAGCACAGATACGCAGTATTTT.

This clonotype was recorded at least ten times. This chain links TRBV29-1 with TRBJ2-7; unclear D gene. Per the germline V gene, CDR1 is SQVTM and CDR2 is ANQGSEA. V was cut by 3 bases and J by 10 bases, with 19 bases left in between. The CDR3 sequence is 13 residues long. As DNA, the CDR3 is TGCAGCGTTGAGTTTGGTGGTTTTTCGAAACAGTACTTC. Translation: CSVEFGGFSKQYF.

The sample holds many counts of this clonotype. The V and J genes are TRBV20-1 and TRBJ2-3, with 13 bases fitting TRBD2. V was clipped by 6 bases and J by 6 bases; unmatched bases: 12. The CDR3 runs to 16 residues. In germline, CDR1 is DFQATT, CDR2 SNEGSKA (reference sequence). The chain's CDR3 is CSASGLAGTPGDTQYF. The CDR3 DNA sequence: TGCAGTGCCTCGGGACTAGCGGGGACTCCCGGGGATACGCAGTATTTT.

This clonotype was found many times. This chain uses TRBV20-1 with TRBJ2-5; no clear D gene. Deletions cut 0 bases from V and 3 bases from J, with 11 bases between. Germline CDR1 DFQATT, CDR2 SNEGSKA (reference sequence). This CDR3 is built from 14 residues. The CDR3 here is CSARDNNGKETQYF. Here the CDR3 DNA reads TGCAGTGCTAGAGATAATAACGGAAAAGAGACCCAGTACTTC.

The chain has TRBV30 and TRBJ2-3; a weak D match, TRBD2 (6 bases). The CDR3 loop spans 13 amino acids. Per germline, CDR1 GTSNPN and CDR2 SVGIG (reference sequence). Trimming stripped 5 bases from V and 1 base from J, with 10 bases between. The CDR3 loop reads CAWAPGGTDTQYF. DNA for the CDR3: TGTGCCTGGGCCCCGGGGGGCACAGATACGCAGTATTTT.

V and J are TRBV29-1 and TRBJ1-1; perhaps TRBD1 as D (5 bases). Deletions cut 2 bases from V and 0 bases from J, with 10 bases between. This CDR3 contains 14 residues. The V gene's germline CDR1 is SQVTM and CDR2 ANQGSEA. The CDR3 sequence: CSVERGRVNTEAFF. The CDR3 DNA reads TGCAGCGTTGAAAGGGGACGGGTGAACACTGAAGCTTTCTTT. Drawing the rest from reference TRBV29-1 and TRBJ1-1, the complete variable domain is SAVISQKPSRDICQRGTSLTIQCQVDSQVTMMFWYRQQPGQSLTLIATANQGSEATYESGFVIDKFPISRPNLTFSTLTVSNMSPEDSSIYLCSVERGRVNTEAFFGQGTRLTVV.

As concerns this clonotype: With a much larger clone just one base away, this may be a read error. The chain couples TRBV12-3 or TRBV12-4 to TRBJ2-3; 7 nucleotides align to TRBD1. This CDR3 spans 16 amino acids. The DNA of the CDR3 is TGTGCCAGCATCCTTCGCAGGGGGTACGGCACAGATGCGCAGTATTTT. Translated, it gives CASILRRGYGTDAQYF.

The gene calls are TRBV25-1 and TRBJ2-1; D remains ambiguous. CDR1 MGHDK and CDR2 SYGVNS come from the germline V gene. The CDR3 is made up of 11 amino acids. The germline V and J ends were trimmed by 6 bases and 6 bases, with 6 bases remaining between them. The CDR3 bases are TGTGCCAGCAGCCTTTCCAATGAGCAGTTCTTC. Encoded protein: CASSLSNEQFF.

The V and J genes are TRBV24-1 and TRBJ2-2; 14 bases map to TRBD2. Trimming cost V 5 bases and J 5 bases; bases outside gene matches: 6. Germline V lookup: CDR1 KGHDR, CDR2 SFDVKD. This CDR3 comprises 17 residues. For the CDR3, the DNA is TGTGCCACCAGTGGTGGGACTAGCGGGAGATGGACCGGGGAGCTGTTTTTT. Encoded protein: CATSGGTSGRWTGELFF.

This clonotype showed up just once. The chain carries TRBV29-1 and TRBJ2-1; D uncertain. The CDR3 sequence is 11 residues long. The V end lost 4 bases, the J end lost 12 bases, and 13 bases lay between the germline ends. Germline CDR1 is SQVTM and CDR2 is ANQGSEA. DNA for the CDR3: TGCAGCGTTGTACGGCAGGATGGGCAGTTCTTC. As protein: CSVVRQDGQFF.

This clonotype has at least ten counts. This chain uses TRBV29-1 with TRBJ2-5, with TRBD2 identical over 13 bases. In germline, CDR1 is SQVTM, CDR2 ANQGSEA. The ends lost 5 bases at V and 5 bases at J; junction bases unmatched: 8. This CDR3 contains 15 residues. Here the CDR3 DNA reads TGCAGCGTTATACTAGCGGGGGGGCGAATTGAGACCCAGTACTTC. It codes for CSVILAGGRIETQYF.

This clonotype was seen repeatedly, ten times or more. The chain has TRBV12-3 or TRBV12-4 and TRBJ2-5; 7 bases agree with TRBD1. This CDR3 is built from 14 residues. The ends lost 8 bases at V and 5 bases at J; junction bases unmatched: 11. CDR3: CASRAGGQWETQYF. CDR3 sequence (DNA): TGTGCCAGCCGGGCAGGGGGTCAATGGGAGACCCAGTACTTC.

On this clonotype itself: The conserved phenylalanine or tryptophan is not found at the CDR3 terminus, so this likely reflects a read error. The limits of the CDR3 on the DNA are not certain, so only TCRdb's listed CDR3 is given. The chain employs TRBV19 and TRBJ2-5; TRBD1, the table's D call, lacks a check against the DNA. The CDR3 is 13 residues long, counting both termini. Germline V gene data show CDR1 as LNHDA and CDR2 as SQIVND (reference sequence). CDR3 protein: CASARQSKETQYL.

This clonotype occurred many times. The genes are TRBV27 and TRBJ1-5, with a possible D match to TRBD1 (6 bases). Germline V gene sequence: CDR1 MNHEY, CDR2 SMNVEV (reference sequence). V gave up 7 bases and J gave up 7 bases, with 11 bases separating them. There are 12 residues in the CDR3. Here the CDR3 DNA reads TGTGCCAGCAAGGGGGTAGGGCAGCCCCAGCATTTT. Its translation is CASKGVGQPQHF.

This clonotype was detected once. V gene TRBV7-1 combines with J gene TRBJ2-1; the match to TRBD2 covers 8 bases. Being an ORF, TRBV7-1 has a function that is uncertain. Trimming removed 4 bases from V and 1 base from J; junction bases left unmatched: 9. The CDR3 spans 17 residues. CDR3 in amino acids: CASSWGGSGTSYNEQFF. DNA of the CDR3: TGTGCCAGCAGCTGGGGGGGTAGCGGGACGTCCTACAATGAGCAGTTCTTC.